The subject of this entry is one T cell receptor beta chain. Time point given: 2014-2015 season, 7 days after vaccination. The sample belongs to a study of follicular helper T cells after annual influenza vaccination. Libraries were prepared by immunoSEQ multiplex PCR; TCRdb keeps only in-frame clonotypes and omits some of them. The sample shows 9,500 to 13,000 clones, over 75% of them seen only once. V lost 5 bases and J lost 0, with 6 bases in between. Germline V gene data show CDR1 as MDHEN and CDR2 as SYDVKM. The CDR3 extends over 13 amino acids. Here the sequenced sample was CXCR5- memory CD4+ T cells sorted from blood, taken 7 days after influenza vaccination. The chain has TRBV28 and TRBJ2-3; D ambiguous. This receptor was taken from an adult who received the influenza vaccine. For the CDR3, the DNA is TGTGCCAGCAGTCCCCCAAGCACAGATACGCAGTATTTT. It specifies CASSPPSTDTQYF.